Listed below are T cell receptor beta chains from one sample, sequenced in a study of identical twins. TCRdb called the 5' RACE reads again in MiXCR, with one record for every CDR3 protein. The sample yields about 890,000 distinct CDR3 sequences, about 12% seen once. The data also belong to a second study, concerning yellow fever vaccine responses in identical twins.

The sequencing input was PBMCs. Receptor source: a woman in her late teens or twenties in good health. The CDR3 runs from the conserved cysteine through the conserved F or W. The D gene is left open where the match is weak. Expanded clones get a size class; other rows say once, few or many, or leave the size out.

j_gene: TRBJ2-1; abundance: few; v_gene: TRBV6-1; len: 16; d_gene: TRBD2; CDR3nt: TGTGCCAGCACCTCCTGGCCTAGCGGGGGGGCAAGTGAGCAGTTCTTC; CDR3aa: CASTSWPSGGASEQFF
j_gene: TRBJ2-6; abundance: many; v_gene: TRBV28; len: 15; d_gene: -; CDR3nt: TGTGCCAGCAGCCTGGGGACCTCTGGGGCCAACGTCCTGACTTTC; CDR3aa: CASSLGTSGANVLTF
j_gene: TRBJ2-1; abundance: -; v_gene: TRBV7-9; len: 17; d_gene: -; CDR3nt: TGTGCCAGCAGCCTCGACAGGTTCCCGAGTATGAACAATGAGCAGTTCTTC; CDR3aa: CASSLDRFPSMNNEQFF
j_gene: TRBJ1-2; abundance: few; v_gene: TRBV7-6; len: 17; d_gene: TRBD1; CDR3nt: TGTGCCAGCAGCCTCGGACCGGGACAGGGGGTTTCGTATGGCTACACCTTC; CDR3aa: CASSLGPGQGVSYGYTF
j_gene: TRBJ2-5; abundance: -; v_gene: TRBV14; len: 15; d_gene: -; CDR3nt: TGTGCCAGCAGCCCGAAATTGCACCTCCGGGAGACCCAGTACTTC; CDR3aa: CASSPKLHLRETQYF
j_gene: TRBJ2-2; abundance: -; v_gene: TRBV6-2/TRBV6-3; len: 16; d_gene: -; CDR3nt: TGTGCCAGCAGTCCCCCAGCTAGCACGAACACCGGGGAGCTGTTTTTT; CDR3aa: CASSPPASTNTGELFF
j_gene: TRBJ2-1; abundance: few; v_gene: TRBV4-1; len: 17; d_gene: TRBD2; CDR3nt: TGCGCCAGCAGGCAAGGTGGTGGCGGGAGATCCTACAATGAGCAGTTCTTC; CDR3aa: CASRQGGGGRSYNEQFF
j_gene: TRBJ1-5; abundance: -; v_gene: TRBV28; len: 18; d_gene: -; CDR3nt: TGTGCCAGCAGTTTTTCGGGCCGAATGAGGGATATCAATCAGCCCCAGCATTTT; CDR3aa: CASSFSGRMRDINQPQHF
j_gene: TRBJ2-1; abundance: few; v_gene: TRBV28; len: 16; d_gene: TRBD2; CDR3nt: TGTGCCAGCAAAGTAGGTAGCGGGGGCTCCTACAATGAGCAGTTCTTC; CDR3aa: CASKVGSGGSYNEQFF
j_gene: TRBJ2-1; abundance: many; v_gene: TRBV6-2/TRBV6-3; len: 17; d_gene: TRBD2; CDR3nt: TGTGCCAGCAGTTACTTTCTTTCGGGACTAGAGTACAATGAGCAGTTCTTC; CDR3aa: CASSYFLSGLEYNEQFF
j_gene: TRBJ1-1; abundance: few; v_gene: TRBV12-3/TRBV12-4; len: 15; d_gene: TRBD1; CDR3nt: TGTGCCAGCAGTTTTCCAGGGGGCTATAGCACTGAAGCTTTCTTT; CDR3aa: CASSFPGGYSTEAFF
j_gene: TRBJ2-7; abundance: -; v_gene: TRBV20-1; len: 13; d_gene: -; CDR3nt: TGCAGTGCTAGAGATATAAGCAGCTACGAGCAGTACTTC; CDR3aa: CSARDISSYEQYF
j_gene: TRBJ2-1; abundance: few; v_gene: TRBV28; len: 15; d_gene: TRBD1; CDR3nt: TGTGCCAGCCTAATCCGGGACAGCTCCTACAATGAGCAGTTCTTC; CDR3aa: CASLIRDSSYNEQFF
j_gene: TRBJ2-6; abundance: few; v_gene: TRBV27; len: 16; d_gene: -; CDR3nt: TGTGCCAGCAGTTTACTAGGGGCCCGGGGGGCCAACGTCCTGACTTTC; CDR3aa: CASSLLGARGANVLTF
j_gene: TRBJ2-1; abundance: few; v_gene: TRBV7-8; len: 19; d_gene: TRBD2; CDR3nt: TGTGCCAGCAGCCCGGCCGGGACTAGCGGGGCTATGGGTTACAATGAGCAGTTCTTC; CDR3aa: CASSPAGTSGAMGYNEQFF
j_gene: TRBJ2-5; abundance: few; v_gene: TRBV11-2; len: 17; d_gene: -; CDR3nt: TGTGCCAGCAGCTTTAGAAGCGCGCCCTTAGCTCAAGAGACCCAGTACTTC; CDR3aa: CASSFRSAPLAQETQYF
j_gene: TRBJ2-1; abundance: -; v_gene: TRBV7-2; len: 15; d_gene: -; CDR3nt: TGTGCCAGCAGCACGGCAAAGGCGGGATACAATGAGCAGATCTTC; CDR3aa: CASSTAKAGYNEQIF
j_gene: TRBJ2-4; abundance: many; v_gene: TRBV7-2; len: 16; d_gene: -; CDR3nt: TGTGCCAGCAGCTTAGCGGGTAGACTAGCCAAAAACATTCAGTACTTC; CDR3aa: CASSLAGRLAKNIQYF
j_gene: TRBJ2-2; abundance: -; v_gene: TRBV4-1; len: 16; d_gene: -; CDR3nt: TGCGCCAGCAGCCAAGGGGTGGGAGCCAGCACCGGGGAGCTGTTTTTT; CDR3aa: CASSQGVGASTGELFF
j_gene: TRBJ2-1; abundance: -; v_gene: TRBV9; len: 17; d_gene: TRBD2; CDR3nt: TGTGCCAGCAGCTCAGCTAGCGGGGGGGCAAATTTTTATGAGCAGTTCTTC; CDR3aa: CASSSASGGANFYEQFF
j_gene: TRBJ2-1; abundance: -; v_gene: TRBV4-1; len: 15; d_gene: -; CDR3nt: TGCGCCAGCAGTCCCTGGGGGGGCCCCTACAATGAGCAGTTCTTC; CDR3aa: CASSPWGGPYNEQFF
j_gene: TRBJ2-3; abundance: -; v_gene: TRBV6-5; len: 16; d_gene: TRBD2; CDR3nt: TGTGCCAGCAGTTACTCGAGCGGGACCAGGGCAGATACGCAGTATTTT; CDR3aa: CASSYSSGTRADTQYF
j_gene: TRBJ2-1; abundance: -; v_gene: TRBV12-3/TRBV12-4; len: 13; d_gene: TRBD2; CDR3nt: TGTGCCAGCAGTAGCGGGAGTTTCAATGAGCAGTTCTTC; CDR3aa: CASSSGSFNEQFF
j_gene: TRBJ1-2; abundance: few; v_gene: TRBV20-1; len: 13; d_gene: -; CDR3nt: TGCAGTGCCCGTCCCCGGGCCGAGGGTGGCTACACCTTC; CDR3aa: CSARPRAEGGYTF
j_gene: TRBJ2-2; abundance: few; v_gene: TRBV5-1; len: 15; d_gene: -; CDR3nt: TGCGCCAGCAGCTTTGACAGAACGAACACCGGGGAGCTGTTTTTT; CDR3aa: CASSFDRTNTGELFF
j_gene: TRBJ2-2; abundance: -; v_gene: TRBV10-3; len: 16; d_gene: TRBD2; CDR3nt: TGTGCCATCATGCCGAGCGGGAGGGTGAACACCGGGGAGCTGTTTTTT; CDR3aa: CAIMPSGRVNTGELFF
j_gene: TRBJ1-2; abundance: many; v_gene: TRBV4-2; len: 18; d_gene: -; CDR3nt: TGTGCCAGCAGCCAAGGAACGGGCAACCGGGACAAGGCGGGTGGCTACACCTTC; CDR3aa: CASSQGTGNRDKAGGYTF
j_gene: TRBJ2-7; abundance: few; v_gene: TRBV4-1; len: 13; d_gene: -; CDR3nt: TGCGCCAGCAGCCAAGGCTCCCCTTACGAGCAGTACTTC; CDR3aa: CASSQGSPYEQYF
j_gene: TRBJ2-5; abundance: -; v_gene: TRBV11-3; len: 15; d_gene: TRBD2; CDR3nt: TGTGCCAGCAGGACCCGGCGAGCGGGAGAAGAGACCCAGTACTTC; CDR3aa: CASRTRRAGEETQYF
j_gene: TRBJ2-7; abundance: few; v_gene: TRBV4-1; len: 17; d_gene: TRBD2; CDR3nt: TGCGCCAGCAGCCAAGTAACTAGCGGGTCCCCCTCCTACGAGCAGTACTTC; CDR3aa: CASSQVTSGSPSYEQYF
j_gene: TRBJ2-5; abundance: few; v_gene: TRBV5-1; len: 15; d_gene: TRBD2; CDR3nt: TGCGCCAGCAGCTTGCCTAGCGGGAGCGGAGAGACCCAGTACTTC; CDR3aa: CASSLPSGSGETQYF
j_gene: TRBJ2-3; abundance: -; v_gene: TRBV19; len: 11; d_gene: -; CDR3nt: TGTGCTACGGGGGTAGGAGATACGCAGTATTTT; CDR3aa: CATGVGDTQYF
j_gene: TRBJ1-1; abundance: -; v_gene: TRBV12-3/TRBV12-4; len: 14; d_gene: TRBD1; CDR3nt: TGTGCCAGCAGTCACACAGGGGCTCTCCCTGAAGCTTTCTTT; CDR3aa: CASSHTGALPEAFF
j_gene: TRBJ2-5; abundance: -; v_gene: TRBV7-9; len: 15; d_gene: TRBD2; CDR3nt: TGTGCCAGCAGCTTATTAGCGGGAGAGAGAGAGACCCAGTACTTC; CDR3aa: CASSLLAGERETQYF
j_gene: TRBJ2-3; abundance: few; v_gene: TRBV12-3/TRBV12-4; len: 14; d_gene: -; CDR3nt: TGTGCCAGCACTCGCGGGCAAAGCACAGATACGCAGTATTTT; CDR3aa: CASTRGQSTDTQYF
j_gene: TRBJ2-3; abundance: -; v_gene: TRBV20-1; len: 15; d_gene: TRBD1; CDR3nt: TGCAGTGCTAGGACGACAGGGGGCGGCACAGATACGCAGTATTTT; CDR3aa: CSARTTGGGTDTQYF
j_gene: TRBJ1-3; abundance: -; v_gene: TRBV6-1; len: 15; d_gene: -; CDR3nt: TGTGCCAGCAGTGCCTCCCGGGACGGGGGAAACACCATATATTTT; CDR3aa: CASSASRDGGNTIYF
j_gene: TRBJ1-1; abundance: few; v_gene: TRBV3-1; len: 16; d_gene: -; CDR3nt: TGTGCCAGCAGCCAAGATCCTGCAGAGAAACACACTGAAGCTTTCTTT; CDR3aa: CASSQDPAEKHTEAFF
j_gene: TRBJ2-7; abundance: -; v_gene: TRBV27; len: 13; d_gene: -; CDR3nt: TGTGCCAGCAGTACAGGGTCCACCTACGAGCAGTACTTC; CDR3aa: CASSTGSTYEQYF
j_gene: TRBJ1-3; abundance: few; v_gene: TRBV5-1; len: 15; d_gene: -; CDR3nt: TGCGCCAGCAGCACATCAGGGTTTATGGGAAACACCATATATTTT; CDR3aa: CASSTSGFMGNTIYF
j_gene: TRBJ1-2; abundance: few; v_gene: TRBV20-1; len: 16; d_gene: TRBD1; CDR3nt: TGCAGTGCTCGCTCCCCCGATGACAGGGCCCACTATGGCTACACCTTC; CDR3aa: CSARSPDDRAHYGYTF
j_gene: TRBJ2-1; abundance: -; v_gene: TRBV20-1; len: 15; d_gene: TRBD2; CDR3nt: TGCAGTGCTAGAGATTCAGCGGGACCCTACAATGAGCAGTTCTTC; CDR3aa: CSARDSAGPYNEQFF
j_gene: TRBJ2-3; abundance: -; v_gene: TRBV6-1; len: 15; d_gene: -; CDR3nt: TGTGCCAGCACCTCCTTCCCGGTCGGAACAGATACGCAGTATTTT; CDR3aa: CASTSFPVGTDTQYF
j_gene: TRBJ2-1; abundance: few; v_gene: TRBV5-1; len: 13; d_gene: -; CDR3nt: TGCGCCAGCAGCCCCGGGACGACTTATGAGCAGTTCTTC; CDR3aa: CASSPGTTYEQFF
j_gene: TRBJ1-6; abundance: -; v_gene: TRBV20-1; len: 14; d_gene: -; CDR3nt: TGCAGTGCTACCAGCGGCCATCCTAATTCACCCCTCCACTTT; CDR3aa: CSATSGHPNSPLHF
j_gene: TRBJ2-1; abundance: -; v_gene: TRBV19; len: 16; d_gene: TRBD2; CDR3nt: TGTGCCAGTAGTGTTCTCCCGGGACTAGAAGAAAATGAGCAGTTCTTC; CDR3aa: CASSVLPGLEENEQFF
j_gene: TRBJ1-6; abundance: -; v_gene: TRBV6-4; len: 15; d_gene: -; CDR3nt: TGTGCCAGCAGTGAATCCGCAGGGGAGAATTCACCCCTCCACTTT; CDR3aa: CASSESAGENSPLHF
j_gene: TRBJ1-2; abundance: many; v_gene: TRBV10-3; len: 13; d_gene: TRBD1; CDR3nt: TGTGCCACCAGACAGGGTACTAACTATGGCTACACCTTC; CDR3aa: CATRQGTNYGYTF
j_gene: TRBJ1-5; abundance: -; v_gene: TRBV12-3/TRBV12-4; len: 14; d_gene: -; CDR3nt: TGTGCCAGCAGCGCCGACAGGCTGGGACAGCCCCAGCATTTT; CDR3aa: CASSADRLGQPQHF
j_gene: TRBJ1-2; abundance: few; v_gene: TRBV3-1; len: 15; d_gene: TRBD1; CDR3nt: TGTGCCAGCAGCCCAACCTCGACAGGGTACTATGGCTACACCTTC; CDR3aa: CASSPTSTGYYGYTF
j_gene: TRBJ2-7; abundance: few; v_gene: TRBV3-1; len: 17; d_gene: TRBD2; CDR3nt: TGTGCCAGCAGCCAAGATTCCACGCGGGGACTACTCGGCGAGCAGTACTTC; CDR3aa: CASSQDSTRGLLGEQYF
j_gene: TRBJ2-2; abundance: -; v_gene: TRBV18; len: 17; d_gene: TRBD2; CDR3nt: TGTGCCAGCTCAGACTCGACTAGCGGGACGACCACCGGGGAGCTGTTTTTT; CDR3aa: CASSDSTSGTTTGELFF